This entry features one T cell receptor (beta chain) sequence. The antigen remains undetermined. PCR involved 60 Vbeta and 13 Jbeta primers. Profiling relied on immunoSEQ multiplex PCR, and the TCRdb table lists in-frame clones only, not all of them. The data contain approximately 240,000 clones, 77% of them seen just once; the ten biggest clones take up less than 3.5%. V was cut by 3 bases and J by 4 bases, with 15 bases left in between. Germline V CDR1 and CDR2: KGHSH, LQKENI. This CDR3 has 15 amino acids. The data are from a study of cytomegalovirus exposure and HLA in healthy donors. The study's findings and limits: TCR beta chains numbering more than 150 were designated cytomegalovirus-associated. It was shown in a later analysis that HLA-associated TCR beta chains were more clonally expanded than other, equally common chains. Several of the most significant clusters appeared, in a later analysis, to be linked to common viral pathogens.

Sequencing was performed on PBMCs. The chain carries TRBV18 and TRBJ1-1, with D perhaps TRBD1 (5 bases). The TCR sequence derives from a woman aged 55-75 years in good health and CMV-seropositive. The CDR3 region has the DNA TGTGCCAGCTCACCCCGGACGGGGGAGAGCACTGAAGCTTTCTTT. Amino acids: CASSPRTGESTEAFF. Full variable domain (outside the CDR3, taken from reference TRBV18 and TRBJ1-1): NAGVMQNPRHLVRRRGQEARLRCSPMKGHSHVYWYRQLPEEGLKFMVYLQKENIIDESGMPKERFSAEFPKEGPSILRIQQVVRGDSAAYFCASSPRTGESTEAFFGQGTRLTVV.